This T cell receptor (beta chain) originates from a study of T cells after posttransplantation cyclophosphamide. The trim removed 5 bases at V and 3 bases at J, leaving 11 bases unmatched. In germline, CDR1 is SGHTA, CDR2 FQGNSA. The CDR3 sequence is 18 residues long. Sequencing was performed with immunoSEQ multiplex PCR; in TCRdb, only in-frame clones are kept and a portion is missing. The sample yields around 3,400 clones, without any singletons. This clone showed up many times. Its specificity is unknown. Study results and caveats: TRB overlap between skin or GI tissue T cells and blood was limited. TRB clonality was highly associated with recipient CMV seropositivity and reactivation. Donor CD8+ memory clones often dominated recipient blood repertoires at later times.

A marrow graft followed busulfan-fludarabine conditioning, with cyclophosphamide on days +3 and +4. V is TRBV7-2 and J is TRBJ2-5; 14 bases map to TRBD2. Sequencing was performed on PBMCs, taken after allogeneic stem cell transplant with posttransplant cyclophosphamide. The sequence was obtained from a male patient in his 30s who received an allogeneic stem cell transplant from a related donor, was CMV-positive, and had acute GVHD only. Some T cells could come from the graft donor. CDR3 DNA: TGTGCCAGCAGCCACCAGACCTGGACTAGCGGGGGGAAAGAGACCCAGTACTTC. Translated: CASSHQTWTSGGKETQYF. Filled out from reference TRBV7-2 and TRBJ2-5, the complete variable domain reads GAGVSQSPSNKVTEKGKDVELRCDPISGHTALYWYRQSLGQGLEFLIYFQGNSAPDKSGLPSDRFSAERTGGSVSTLTIQRTQQEDSAVYLCASSHQTWTSGGKETQYFGPGTRLLVL.